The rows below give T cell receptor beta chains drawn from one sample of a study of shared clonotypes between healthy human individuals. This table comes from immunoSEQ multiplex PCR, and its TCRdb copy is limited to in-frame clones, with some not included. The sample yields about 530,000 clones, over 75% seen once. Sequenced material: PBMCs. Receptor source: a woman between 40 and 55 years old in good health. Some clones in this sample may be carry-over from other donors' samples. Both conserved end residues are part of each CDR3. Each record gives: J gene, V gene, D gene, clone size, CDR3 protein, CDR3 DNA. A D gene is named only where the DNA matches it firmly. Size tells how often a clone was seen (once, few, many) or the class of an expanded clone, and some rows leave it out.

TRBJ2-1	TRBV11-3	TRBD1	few	CASAIGGRGGEQFF	TGTGCCAGCGCGATAGGGGGCCGAGGGGGTGAGCAGTTCTTC
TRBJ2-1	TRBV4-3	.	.	CASSQDWGGHEQFF	TGCGCCAGCAGCCAAGATTGGGGCGGGCATGAGCAGTTCTTC
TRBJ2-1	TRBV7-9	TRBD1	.	CASSSKEPGQAFHNEQFF	TGTGCCAGCAGCTCGAAAGAACCGGGACAGGCGTTCCACAATGAGCAGTTCTTC
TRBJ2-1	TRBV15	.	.	CATSERESNEQFF	TGTGCCACCAGCGAACGGGAGTCGAATGAGCAGTTCTTC
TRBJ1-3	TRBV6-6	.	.	CASSYTSGFGNTIYF	TGTGCCAGCAGTTACACCTCTGGGTTTGGAAACACCATATATTTT
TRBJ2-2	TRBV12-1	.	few	CASSGEYRATGELFF	TGTGCCAGCAGCGGGGAGTACAGGGCCACCGGGGAGCTGTTTTTT
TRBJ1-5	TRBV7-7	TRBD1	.	CASSYGTGGQPQHF	TGTGCTAGCAGCTACGGGACAGGCGGTCAGCCCCAGCATTTT
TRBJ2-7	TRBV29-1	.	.	CSVTRGSYEQYF	TGCAGCGTGACCAGGGGATCCTACGAGCAGTACTTC
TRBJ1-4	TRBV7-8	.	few	CASSPGLRRANEKLFF	TGTGCCAGCAGCCCCGGACTACGGAGGGCGAATGAAAAACTGTTTTTT
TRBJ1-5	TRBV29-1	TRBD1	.	CSGKGQPGISNQPQHF	TGCAGCGGTAAGGGACAGCCTGGGATTAGCAATCAGCCCCAGCATTTT
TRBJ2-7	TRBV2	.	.	CASRTEVSYEQYF	TGTGCCAGCAGGACCGAGGTGTCTTACGAGCAGTACTTC
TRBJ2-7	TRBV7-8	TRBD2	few	CASSHTRGGYYEQYF	TGTGCCAGCAGCCACACTCGGGGGGGCTACTACGAGCAGTACTTC
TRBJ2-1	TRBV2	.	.	CASSEREGREFF	TGTGCCAGCAGTGAACGGGAAGGACGCGAGTTCTTC
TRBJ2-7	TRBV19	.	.	CASSQSSYEQYF	TGTGCCAGTAGCCAGAGCTCCTACGAGCAGTACTTC
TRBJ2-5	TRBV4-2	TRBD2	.	CASSQEPGGGQETQYF	TGTGCCAGCAGCCAAGAGCCGGGAGGGGGACAAGAGACCCAGTACTTC
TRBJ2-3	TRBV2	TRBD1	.	CASKRDRGTDTQYF	TGTGCCAGCAAGAGGGACAGGGGGACAGATACGCAGTATTTT
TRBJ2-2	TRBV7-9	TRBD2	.	CASSPSSGKTSNTGELFF	TGTGCCAGCAGCCCTTCTAGCGGGAAAACCTCGAACACCGGGGAGCTGTTTTTT
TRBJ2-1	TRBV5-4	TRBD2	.	CASSRSGGLAGGFEQFF	TGTGCCAGCAGCCGAAGTGGGGGACTAGCGGGAGGGTTTGAGCAGTTCTTC
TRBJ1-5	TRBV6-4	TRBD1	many	CASSETGDSNQPQHF	TGTGCCAGCAGTGAGACAGGGGATAGCAATCAGCCCCAGCATTTT
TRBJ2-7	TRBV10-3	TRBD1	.	CAISGPGQATYEQYF	TGTGCCATCAGTGGACCGGGACAGGCTACCTACGAGCAGTACTTC
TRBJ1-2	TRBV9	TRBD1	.	CASSASRRGQSYGYTF	TGTGCCAGCAGCGCTTCGCGACGGGGACAGTCCTATGGCTACACCTTC
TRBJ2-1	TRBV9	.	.	CASSGRGEQFF	TGTGCCAGCAGCGGCCGGGGTGAGCAGTTCTTC
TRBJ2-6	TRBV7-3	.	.	CASSPRVVNTGANVLTF	TGTGCCAGCAGCCCGCGAGTGGTTAATACTGGGGCCAACGTCCTGACTTTC
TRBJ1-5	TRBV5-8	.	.	CASSLSGVEGLNQPQHF	TGTGCCAGCAGCTTGTCGGGTGTGGAGGGGCTCAATCAGCCCCAGCATTTT
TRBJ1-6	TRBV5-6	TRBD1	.	CASSARQGLNSPLHF	TGTGCCAGCAGCGCCCGACAGGGCCTAAATTCACCCCTCCACTTT
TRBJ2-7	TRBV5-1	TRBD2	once	CASSLGTGTTLPPYEQYF	TGCGCCAGCAGCTTGGGGACCGGGACTACCTTACCACCCTACGAGCAGTACTTC
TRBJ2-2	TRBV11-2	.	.	CASSFVRNTGELFF	TGTGCCAGCAGCTTTGTTAGGAACACCGGGGAGCTGTTTTTT
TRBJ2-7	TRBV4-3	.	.	CASSPRPGQREQYF	TGCGCCAGCAGCCCGAGGCCCGGGCAACGCGAGCAGTACTTC
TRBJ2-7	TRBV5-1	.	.	CASSLQAAGSYEQYF	TGCGCCAGCAGCTTGCAGGCGGCAGGGTCCTACGAGCAGTACTTC
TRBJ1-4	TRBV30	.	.	CAWRGGGYFEKLFF	TGTGCCTGGAGGGGAGGGGGATACTTCGAAAAACTGTTTTTT
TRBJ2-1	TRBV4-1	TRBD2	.	CASSQGPSGRDNEQFF	TGCGCCAGCAGCCAAGGGCCTAGCGGGAGGGACAATGAGCAGTTCTTC
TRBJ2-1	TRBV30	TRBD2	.	CAWKQAGGPSYNEQFF	TGTGCCTGGAAGCAAGCGGGAGGCCCTTCCTACAATGAGCAGTTCTTC
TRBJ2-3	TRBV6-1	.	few	CASTLGAGPDTQYF	TGTGCCAGCACCCTGGGGGCGGGACCAGATACGCAGTATTTT
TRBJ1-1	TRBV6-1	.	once	CASSVLGPTATEAFF	TGTGCCAGCAGTGTCCTGGGTCCTACGGCGACTGAAGCTTTCTTT
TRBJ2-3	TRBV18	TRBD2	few	CASSRGSGANTDTQYF	TGTGCCAGCTCAAGGGGTAGCGGGGCCAACACAGATACGCAGTATTTT
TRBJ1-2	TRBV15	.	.	CATSRARDRDYGYTF	TGCGCCACCAGCAGAGCCCGGGACCGAGACTATGGCTACACCTTC